Following are 26 T cell receptor beta chains from one sample sequenced in a study of CXCR3-negative and CXCR3-positive naive CD8 T cells. Their specific antigens are unknown. The method, 5' RACE with UMI labels, was used to prepare the TRB cDNA libraries. From its re-call of the 5' RACE reads, TCRdb lists each CDR3 protein once, without DNA. The sample table sets out roughly 100,000 distinct CDR3 sequences. Findings and caveats of the study: The TRB CDR3s that CXCR3-positive naive cells carried were more hydrophobic than those of CXCR3-negative naive cells.

Sequencing used naive CXCR3+ CD8+ T cells from blood. Specified subset: CD45RO-CCR7+CD27+CD95- naive CD8+ T cells expressing CXCR3 (TNR3+). These receptors all come from a human donor in good health. Some clones in this sample may be carry-over from other donors' samples.

This chain joins TRBV6-1 and TRBJ2-1; TCRdb's D gene call, TRBD2, goes unchecked for lack of DNA. The CDR3 runs to 17 residues. In germline, CDR1 is MNHNS, CDR2 SASEGT. The CDR3 sequence: CASSEYWIGTSGVGVVF.

The chain links TRBV12-3 or TRBV12-4 to TRBJ2-5; TCRdb indicates TRBD1, and absent DNA this call remains unverified. The CDR3 consists of 14 residues. The CDR3 sequence is CASTTLGSQETQYF.

The chain's CDR3 is CASSLGSRGHEQFF. This chain uses TRBV9 with TRBJ2-1; TCRdb indicates TRBD2, and absent DNA this call remains unverified. The CDR3 runs to 14 residues. The germline V gene encodes CDR1 SGDLS and CDR2 YYNGEE.

V usage is TRBV12-3 or TRBV12-4 and J usage is TRBJ1-2; no DNA is available, so the TRBD1 call from TCRdb remains unchecked. The CDR3 spans 15 residues. The CDR3 protein is CASSWGSFNRYGYTF.

The J gene is TRBJ1-1, the V gene TRBV28; TCRdb's D gene call, TRBD1, goes unchecked for lack of DNA. Germline V gives CDR1 MDHEN, CDR2 SYDVKM. The CDR3 length is 14 residues. The chain's CDR3 is CASRKDRTNTEAFF.

The V and J genes are TRBV7-3 and TRBJ2-3. The CDR3 has 18 amino acids. The germline CDR1 and CDR2 sequences are SGHTA and FQGTGA. CDR3 in amino acids: CASSLFGRRKSSTDTQYF.

The rearrangement uses TRBV29-1 and TRBJ1-1. The length of the CDR3 is 13 residues. Germline V gives CDR1 SQVTM, CDR2 ANQGSEA. The CDR3 here is CSGKLDGYIEAFF.

The chain employs TRBV5-1 and TRBJ2-1; there is no DNA to check the TCRdb D call of TRBD1. Germline loops: CDR1 SGHRS, CDR2 YFSETQ. This CDR3 has 14 amino acids. Here the CDR3 reads CASERAGGFDEQFF.

V and J are TRBV6-5 and TRBJ1-5. The germline CDR1 and CDR2 sequences are MNHEY and SVGAGI. The CDR3 spans 14 residues. The CDR3 protein is CASSYSGLNQPQHF.

The chain carries TRBV5-6 and TRBJ2-1; TCRdb proposes TRBD1, but this gene call is untestable without DNA. Germline V CDR1 and CDR2: SGHDT, YYEEEE. The CDR3 is made up of 18 amino acids. CDR3: CASSQRSGGNNTYNEQFF. Looking up the rest from reference TRBV5-6 and TRBJ2-1 gives the full variable domain: DAGVTQSPTHLIKTRGQQVTLRCSPKSGHDTVSWYQQALGQGPQFIFQYYEEEERQRGNFPDRFSGHQFPNYSSELNVNALLLGDSALYLCASSQRSGGNNTYNEQFFGPGTRLTVL.

CDR3 sequence: CASSRTGAGGNEQYF. The chain combines TRBV9 with TRBJ2-7; TCRdb proposes TRBD1, but this gene call is untestable without DNA. CDR3 length: 15 residues. The V gene's germline CDR1 is SGDLS and CDR2 YYNGEE.

The chain has TRBV4-3 and TRBJ2-3. Germline V gene lookup returns CDR1 LGHNA and CDR2 YSLEER. This CDR3 is built from 15 residues. This CDR3 reads CASSRLLSSTDTQYF.

The chain couples TRBV13 to TRBJ2-7. Germline CDR1 and CDR2: PRHDT and FYEKMQ (reference sequence). CDR3 length: 16 residues. The CDR3 loop is CASSSMGSEGSYEQYF.

The chain joins TRBV7-6 to TRBJ2-7; TCRdb's D gene call, TRBD1, goes unchecked for lack of DNA. Germline V gene lookup returns CDR1 SGHVS and CDR2 FNYEAQ. CDR3 length equals 13 residues. CDR3 in amino acids: CASSMRGVREQYF.

The V gene is TRBV6-5, the J gene TRBJ2-1. This CDR3 is 12 amino acids long. CDR1 MNHEY and CDR2 SVGAGI come from the germline V gene. This chain's CDR3 is CASSYPPNEQFF.

The chain carries TRBV29-1 and TRBJ2-1; TCRdb names TRBD2, which stays unverified in the absence of DNA. CDR1 is SQVTM and CDR2 is ANQGSEA in the germline V gene. The CDR3 loop spans 14 amino acids. The CDR3 is CSVIKSGAYNEQFF.

The CDR3 loop is CASSVTSGAVNEQFF. The V call is TRBV6-4, the J call TRBJ2-1; without DNA, the TCRdb call of TRBD2 cannot be checked. This CDR3 spans 15 amino acids. Germline V gives CDR1 MRHNA, CDR2 SNTAGT.

The rearrangement joins TRBV30 to TRBJ2-7; TCRdb selects TRBD2, and the lack of DNA leaves this call unchecked. The germline CDR1 and CDR2 sequences are GTSNPN and SVGIG (reference sequence). This CDR3 has 14 residues. This CDR3 reads CAWSLEVLAYEQYF.

The chain recombines TRBV7-9 with TRBJ2-2; TCRdb selects TRBD1, and the lack of DNA leaves this call unchecked. The V gene's germline CDR1 is SEHNR and CDR2 FQNEAQ (reference sequence). The CDR3 spans 17 residues. The CDR3 here is CASSSRPGQDFTGELFF.

The V and J genes are TRBV29-1 and TRBJ2-1; TCRdb proposes TRBD1, but this gene call is untestable without DNA. CDR3 length equals 11 residues. Looked up from germline, CDR1 is SQVTM and CDR2 is ANQGSEA. CDR3 sequence: CSVGLSDEQFF.

The gene calls are TRBV6-5 and TRBJ1-2; no DNA is available, so the TRBD1 call from TCRdb remains unchecked. Germline CDR1 MNHEY, CDR2 SVGAGI. The CDR3 totals 14 residues. The CDR3 sequence: CASSLDRFLYGYTF.

The V and J genes are TRBV29-1 and TRBJ1-2. Germline loops: CDR1 SQVTM, CDR2 ANQGSEA. This CDR3 region has 13 residues. Here the CDR3 reads CSVVRESNYGYTF. Based on the CDR3 plus reference TRBV29-1 and TRBJ1-2, the full variable domain is SAVISQKPSRDICQRGTSLTIQCQVDSQVTMMFWYRQQPGQSLTLIATANQGSEATYESGFVIDKFPISRPNLTFSTLTVSNMSPEDSSIYLCSVVRESNYGYTFGSGTRLTVV.

The rearrangement uses TRBV29-1 and TRBJ1-2; TCRdb outputs TRBD1, but without DNA this stays unchecked. The CDR3 contains 16 residues. Germline V lookup: CDR1 SQVTM, CDR2 ANQGSEA. This CDR3 is CSVEEIRSRDNYGYTF.

This chain connects TRBV19 to TRBJ2-7; as DNA is missing, the TRBD1 call by TCRdb cannot be tested. This CDR3 has 15 residues. Per germline, CDR1 LNHDA and CDR2 SQIVND (reference sequence). The CDR3 sequence is CASSMTGDGSYEQYF.

The rearrangement uses TRBV5-6 and TRBJ2-5; the D gene TCRdb calls, TRBD1, cannot be checked with no DNA. Germline lookup yields CDR1 SGHDT and CDR2 YYEEEE. The CDR3 covers 17 residues. CDR3 residues: CASSPDEGRTNQETQYF.

The chain combines TRBV2 with TRBJ1-2; absent DNA, TCRdb's TRBD1 call cannot be checked. Looked up from germline, CDR1 is SNHLY and CDR2 is FYNNEI. This CDR3 spans 16 amino acids. The CDR3 loop reads CASSDFLQASGYGYTF. The whole variable domain, remainder taken from reference TRBV2 and TRBJ1-2, is EPEVTQTPSHQVTQMGQEVILRCVPISNHLYFYWYRQILGQKVEFLVSFYNNEISEKSEIFDDQFSVERPDGSNFTLKIRSTKLEDSAMYFCASSDFLQASGYGYTFGSGTRLTVV.